A single sample is the source of the 16 T cell receptor beta chains below, sequenced in a study of cytomegalovirus exposure and HLA in healthy donors. PCR employed 60 Vbeta and 13 Jbeta primers. The assay was immunoSEQ multiplex PCR, and TCRdb's table has in-frame clones only and misses some. Among roughly 110,000 clones listed, around 73% were seen once. The sample consisted of PBMCs. The receptors derive from a man under 40 in good health and CMV-seronegative.

The V gene is TRBV19, the J gene TRBJ2-7; D remains unclear. Trimming took off 0 bases at V and 3 bases at J, with 12 bases between the two ends. This CDR3 is 15 amino acids long. CDR1 and CDR2 (germline): LNHDA, SQIVND (reference sequence). CDR3: CASSIDLGRFYEQYF. The CDR3 nucleotides are TGTGCCAGTAGTATAGATCTTGGTCGGTTCTACGAGCAGTACTTC.

This chain connects TRBV11-2 to TRBJ1-3, with D possibly being TRBD1 (5 bases). Germline V CDR1 and CDR2: SGHAT, FQNNGV. The CDR3 is 15 amino acids. V was clipped by 5 bases and J by 5 bases, with 16 bases between them. The CDR3 bases are TGTGCCAGCAGCCTGACGGCTTCAGGGAGAAACACCATATATTTT. Translated, it gives CASSLTASGRNTIYF.

The chain recombines TRBV7-3 with TRBJ2-3; 9 bases are shared with TRBD1. Germline loops: CDR1 SGHTA, CDR2 FQGTGA. CDR3 length equals 17 residues. The junction had 16 bases not matched to a gene; V was cut back by 5 bases and J by 7 bases. The CDR3 DNA is TGTGCCAGCAGCATGAATCTATTTGGGACAGGGTCAAATACGCAGTATTTT. Translation gives CASSMNLFGTGSNTQYF.

The chain links TRBV7-2 to TRBJ1-5; D unclear. The CDR3 runs 15 residues. V was trimmed by 2 bases and J by 0 bases, leaving 8 bases between them. The V gene's germline CDR1 is SGHTA and CDR2 FQGNSA. The CDR3 bases are TGTGCCAGCAGCTTAAACGGGAATAGCAATCAGCCCCAGCATTTT. The encoded protein is CASSLNGNSNQPQHF. The full variable domain, completed using reference TRBV7-2 and TRBJ1-5, is GAGVSQSPSNKVTEKGKDVELRCDPISGHTALYWYRQSLGQGLEFLIYFQGNSAPDKSGLPSDRFSAERTGGSVSTLTIQRTQQEDSAVYLCASSLNGNSNQPQHFGDGTRLSIL.

The chain joins TRBV25-1 to TRBJ2-5; 8 nucleotides agree with TRBD1. With 8 bases clipped from V and 1 base from J, the junction kept 6 bases outside the gene matches. Germline V gene data show CDR1 as MGHDK and CDR2 as SYGVNS. The CDR3 is 14 amino acids. As DNA, the CDR3 is TGTGCCAGCCAGGACAGGGTGTCCCAAGAGACCCAGTACTTC. Translated, it gives CASQDRVSQETQYF.

The chain couples TRBV30 to TRBJ1-5; D is ambiguous. The ends were cut back, 1 base at V and 6 bases at J, with 13 bases in the middle. From germline, CDR1 is GTSNPN and CDR2 SVGIG (reference sequence). CDR3 length equals 14 residues. The chain's CDR3 is CAWSALAAPQPQHF. In DNA form, the CDR3 reads TGTGCCTGGAGTGCCCTTGCGGCCCCTCAGCCCCAGCATTTT.

The chain employs TRBV2 and TRBJ2-2; 10 bases are a match to TRBD2. Per the germline V gene, CDR1 is SNHLY and CDR2 is FYNNEI. This CDR3 spans 15 amino acids. V was clipped by 7 bases and J by 4 bases; unmatched bases: 6. The CDR3 sequence: CASILAGVGTGELFF. Here the CDR3 DNA reads TGTGCCAGCATCCTAGCGGGAGTGGGCACCGGGGAGCTGTTTTTT.

J is TRBJ2-2 and V is TRBV6-5, with a weak D call TRBD2 (6 bases). Germline values: CDR1 MNHEY, CDR2 SVGAGI. V lost 4 bases and J lost 1, with 10 bases in between. The length of the CDR3 is 15 residues. CDR3 in amino acids: CASSWSGENTGELFF. The CDR3 nucleotides read TGTGCCAGCAGTTGGTCGGGGGAGAACACCGGGGAGCTGTTTTTT.

This clone has only a few counts. CDR3 in DNA: TGCGCCAGCAGCCCCGGACTAGCGGGCCCCCAAGAGACCCAGTACTTC. Protein product: CASSPGLAGPQETQYF. The chain uses TRBV5-1 and TRBJ2-5, with 11 bases aligning to TRBD2. CDR1 SGHRS and CDR2 YFSETQ come from the germline V gene. The V gene end was trimmed by 4 bases and the J gene end by 1 base; junction bases not matched to a gene: 6. The CDR3 contains 16 residues.

The chain employs TRBV19 and TRBJ2-2, with TRBD2 identical over 7 bases. The V gene's germline CDR1 is LNHDA and CDR2 SQIVND (reference sequence). V was clipped by 5 bases and J by 10 bases; unmatched bases: 10. The CDR3 is 14 amino acids. The CDR3 DNA follows: TGTGCCAGTAGTGTCCGGGACTACCCCTCGGAGCTGTTTTTT. It is translated as CASSVRDYPSELFF.

The chain has TRBV29-1 and TRBJ2-7; 7 positions match TRBD1. The CDR3 spans 14 residues. Looked up from germline, CDR1 is SQVTM and CDR2 is ANQGSEA. V gave up 2 bases and J gave up 3 bases; unmatched junction bases: 7. CDR3 region: CSVEWGTDNYEQYF. Here the CDR3 DNA reads TGCAGCGTTGAATGGGGGACAGACAACTACGAGCAGTACTTC.

The chain links TRBV6-1 to TRBJ2-7, with 7 bases lining up with TRBD1. With 7 bases clipped from V and 2 bases from J, the junction kept 8 bases outside the gene matches. Per germline, CDR1 MNHNS and CDR2 SASEGT. The CDR3 consists of 14 residues. The CDR3 nucleotides read TGTGCCAGCAACCGACAGGGTGCACCCTACGAGCAGTACTTC. It codes for CASNRQGAPYEQYF.

The V call is TRBV5-6, the J call TRBJ1-2; D not certain. From germline, CDR1 is SGHDT and CDR2 YYEEEE. The V and J ends lost 0 bases and 7 bases respectively, with 19 bases between them. This CDR3 contains 16 residues. CDR3 coding DNA: TGTGCCAGCAGCTTGGCAGGAGGCGGTAAGGTTGGTGGCTACACCTTC. It codes for CASSLAGGGKVGGYTF.

This clone was recorded a few times. With a far larger clone one base away, a read error is the likely cause. This chain joins TRBV4-1 and TRBJ2-7, with 8 bases matching TRBD2. The CDR3 runs 18 residues. Germline trimming cut 0 bases from V and 7 bases from J; bases unmatched to any gene: 17. Looked up from germline, CDR1 is MGHRA and CDR2 is YSYEKL. CDR3 amino acids: CASSQDLSGWRGDNEQYF. In nucleotides, the CDR3 is TGCGCCAGCAGCCAAGATTTAAGCGGGTGGCGGGGGGACAATGAGCAGTACTTC.

This chain uses TRBV11-2 with TRBJ2-3; D gene unclear. This CDR3 has 15 residues. Germline V CDR1 and CDR2: SGHAT, FQNNGV. Trimming shortened V by 1 base and J by 5 bases, and 13 bases separated the two germline ends. The CDR3 nucleotides are TGTGCCAGCAGCTTAGTTGCCAGGTCGGTAGATACGCAGTATTTT. This sequence encodes CASSLVARSVDTQYF.

The chain joins TRBV7-9 to TRBJ2-2; D might be TRBD1 (6 bases). With 6 bases removed from V and 1 base from J, the gap between germline ends came to 6 bases. CDR3 length: 13 residues. Germline CDR1 and CDR2: SEHNR and FQNEAQ (reference sequence). The CDR3 DNA is TGTGCCAGCAGGACAGGGAACACCGGGGAGCTGTTTTTT. Amino acids: CASRTGNTGELFF.